Reported below is one T cell receptor (beta chain). The antigen remains unidentified. This sample was included in a study of cytomegalovirus exposure and HLA in healthy donors. Study-wide results and limits: TCR beta chain V- and J-gene trimming was linked, in a later analysis, to a missense variant in DCLRE1C.

The PCR was carried out with 60 Vbeta primers and 13 Jbeta primers. TCRdb's copy holds only in-frame clones and misses some; the assay was immunoSEQ multiplex PCR. This table has roughly 250,000 clones, over 70% appearing once. V lost 1 base to trimming and J lost 9 bases; unmatched junction nucleotides: 8. Germline assignment: CDR1 SGHAT and CDR2 FQDESV (reference sequence). The CDR3 has 15 residues. The origin of this receptor is a girl aged 2 to 10 in good health and CMV-seronegative. The rearrangement uses TRBV11-1 and TRBJ2-1; 8 nucleotides agree with TRBD2. The sample was PBMCs. The CDR3 DNA sequence: TGTGCCAGCAGCTTAGAAGGGACTAGGGTCGGTGAGCAGTTCTTC. Translated, it gives CASSLEGTRVGEQFF.